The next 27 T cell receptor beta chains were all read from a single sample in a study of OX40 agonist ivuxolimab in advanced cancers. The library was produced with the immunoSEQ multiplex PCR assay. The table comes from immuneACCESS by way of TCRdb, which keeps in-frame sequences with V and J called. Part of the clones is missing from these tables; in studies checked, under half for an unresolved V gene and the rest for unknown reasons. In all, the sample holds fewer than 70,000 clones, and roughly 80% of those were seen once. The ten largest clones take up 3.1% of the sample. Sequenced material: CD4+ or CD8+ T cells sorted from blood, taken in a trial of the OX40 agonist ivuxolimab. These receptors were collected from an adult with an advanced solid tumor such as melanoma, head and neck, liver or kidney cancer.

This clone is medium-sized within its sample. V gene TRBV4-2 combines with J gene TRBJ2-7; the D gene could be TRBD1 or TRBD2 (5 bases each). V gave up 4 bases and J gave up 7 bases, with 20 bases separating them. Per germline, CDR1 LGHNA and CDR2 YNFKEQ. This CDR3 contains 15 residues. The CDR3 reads CASSPDWGSTTEQYF. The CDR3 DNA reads TGTGCCAGCAGCCCGGACTGGGGCTCCACTACAGAGCAGTACTTC.

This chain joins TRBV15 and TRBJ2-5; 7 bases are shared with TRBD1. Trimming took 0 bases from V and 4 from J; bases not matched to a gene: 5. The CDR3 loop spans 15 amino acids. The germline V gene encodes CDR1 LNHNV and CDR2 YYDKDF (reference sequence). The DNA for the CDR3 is TGTGCCACCAGCAGAGAGGGACAGAGGGTAGAGACCCAGTACTTC. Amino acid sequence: CATSREGQRVETQYF.

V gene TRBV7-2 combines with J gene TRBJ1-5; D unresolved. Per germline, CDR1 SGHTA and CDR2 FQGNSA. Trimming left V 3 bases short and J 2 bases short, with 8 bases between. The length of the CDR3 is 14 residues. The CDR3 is CASSFLGGNQPQHF. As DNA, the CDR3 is TGTGCCAGCAGCTTTCTCGGGGGCAATCAGCCCCAGCATTTT. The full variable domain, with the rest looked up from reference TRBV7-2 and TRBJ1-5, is GAGVSQSPSNKVTEKGKDVELRCDPISGHTALYWYRQSLGQGLEFLIYFQGNSAPDKSGLPSDRFSAERTGGSVSTLTIQRTQQEDSAVYLCASSFLGGNQPQHFGDGTRLSIL.

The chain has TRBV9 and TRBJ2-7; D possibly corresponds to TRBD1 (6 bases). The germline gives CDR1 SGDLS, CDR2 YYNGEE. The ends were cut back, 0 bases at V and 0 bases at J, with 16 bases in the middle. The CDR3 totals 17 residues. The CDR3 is CASSVARSRDTSYEQYF. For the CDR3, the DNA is TGTGCCAGCAGCGTAGCCCGATCCCGGGACACCTCCTACGAGCAGTACTTC.

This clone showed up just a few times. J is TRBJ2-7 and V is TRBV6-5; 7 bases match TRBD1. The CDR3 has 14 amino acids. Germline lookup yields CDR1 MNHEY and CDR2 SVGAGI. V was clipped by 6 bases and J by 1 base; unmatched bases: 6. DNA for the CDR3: TGTGCCAGCAGGTCCATGGGACAGTCCTACGAGCAGTACTTC. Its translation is CASRSMGQSYEQYF.

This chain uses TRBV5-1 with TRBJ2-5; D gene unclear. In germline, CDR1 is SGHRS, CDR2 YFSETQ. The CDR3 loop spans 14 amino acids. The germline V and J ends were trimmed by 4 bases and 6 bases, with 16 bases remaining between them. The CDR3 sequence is CASSLRELRQTQYF. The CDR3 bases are TGCGCCAGCAGCCTGAGAGAATTGAGACAGACCCAGTACTTC.

The CDR3 spells CAWRGQGITHAFF. The DNA of the CDR3 is TGTGCCTGGAGGGGACAGGGGATAACGCATGCTTTCTTT. The J gene is TRBJ1-1, the V gene TRBV30, with 10 bases fitting TRBD1. Germline lookup yields CDR1 GTSNPN and CDR2 SVGIG (reference sequence). Trimming took 3 bases from V and 11 from J; bases not matched to a gene: 9. The CDR3 runs 13 residues.

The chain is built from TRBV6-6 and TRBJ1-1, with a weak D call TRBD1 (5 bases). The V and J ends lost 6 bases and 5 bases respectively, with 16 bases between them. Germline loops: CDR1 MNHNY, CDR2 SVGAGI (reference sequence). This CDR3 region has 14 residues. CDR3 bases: TGTGCCAGCAGACCCGACAGTCGCGGTACTGAAGCTTTCTTT. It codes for CASRPDSRGTEAFF.

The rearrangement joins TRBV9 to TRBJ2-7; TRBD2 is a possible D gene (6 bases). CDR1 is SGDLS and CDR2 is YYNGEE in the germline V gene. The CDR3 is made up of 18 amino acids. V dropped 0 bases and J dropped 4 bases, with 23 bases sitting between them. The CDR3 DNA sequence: TGTGCCAGCAGCGTAGGAGCGAGCACTAGCTTCACCTCATACGAGCAGTACTTC. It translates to CASSVGASTSFTSYEQYF.

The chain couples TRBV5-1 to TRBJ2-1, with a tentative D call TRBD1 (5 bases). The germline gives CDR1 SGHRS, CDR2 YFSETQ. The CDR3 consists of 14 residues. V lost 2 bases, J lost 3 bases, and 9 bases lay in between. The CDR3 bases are TGCGCCAGCAGCTTTGACAGAAGCTACAATGAGCAGTTCTTC. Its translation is CASSFDRSYNEQFF.

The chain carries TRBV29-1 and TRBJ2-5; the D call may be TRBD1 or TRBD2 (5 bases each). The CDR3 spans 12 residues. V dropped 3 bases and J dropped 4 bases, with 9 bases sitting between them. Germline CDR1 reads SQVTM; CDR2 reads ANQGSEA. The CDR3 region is CSVDRGRETQYF. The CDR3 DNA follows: TGCAGCGTTGATCGGGGCCGAGAGACCCAGTACTTC.

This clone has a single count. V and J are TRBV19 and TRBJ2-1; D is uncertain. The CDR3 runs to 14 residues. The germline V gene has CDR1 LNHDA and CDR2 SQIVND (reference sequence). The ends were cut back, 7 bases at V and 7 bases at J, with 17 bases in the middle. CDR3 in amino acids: CASNADRSKNEQFF. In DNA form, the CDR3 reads TGTGCCAGTAACGCGGACCGGAGTAAGAATGAGCAGTTCTTC.

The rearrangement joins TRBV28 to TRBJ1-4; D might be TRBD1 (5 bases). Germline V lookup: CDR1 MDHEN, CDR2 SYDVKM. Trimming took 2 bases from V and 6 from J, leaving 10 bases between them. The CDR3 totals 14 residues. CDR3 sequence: CASSLGRVYEKLFF. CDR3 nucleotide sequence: TGTGCCAGCAGTTTAGGCAGGGTTTATGAAAAACTGTTTTTT.

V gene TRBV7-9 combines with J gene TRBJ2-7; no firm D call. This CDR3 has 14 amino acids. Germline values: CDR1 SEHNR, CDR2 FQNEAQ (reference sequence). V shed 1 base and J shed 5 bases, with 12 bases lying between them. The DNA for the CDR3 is TGTGCCAGCAGCTTAGTCCCCCAGGCCGACGAGCAGTACTTC. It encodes CASSLVPQADEQYF.

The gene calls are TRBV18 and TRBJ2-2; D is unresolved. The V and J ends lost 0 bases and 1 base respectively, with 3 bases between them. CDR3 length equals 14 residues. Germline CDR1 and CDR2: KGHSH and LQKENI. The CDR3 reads CASSPPKNTGELFF. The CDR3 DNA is TGTGCCAGCTCACCACCGAAGAACACCGGGGAGCTGTTTTTT.

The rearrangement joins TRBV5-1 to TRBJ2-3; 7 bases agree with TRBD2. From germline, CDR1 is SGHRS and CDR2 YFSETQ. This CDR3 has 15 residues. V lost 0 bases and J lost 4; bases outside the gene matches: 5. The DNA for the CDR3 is TGCGCCAGCAGCTTGGACGGGGGGTTTGCAGATACGCAGTATTTT. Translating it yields CASSLDGGFADTQYF.

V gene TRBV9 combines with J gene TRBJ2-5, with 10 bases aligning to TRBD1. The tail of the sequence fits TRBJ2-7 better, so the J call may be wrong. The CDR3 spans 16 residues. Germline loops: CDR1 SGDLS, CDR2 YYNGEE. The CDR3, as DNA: TGTGCCAGCAGCGTAGTCGGGACAGGGGACCATTACGAGCAGTACTTC. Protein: CASSVVGTGDHYEQYF.

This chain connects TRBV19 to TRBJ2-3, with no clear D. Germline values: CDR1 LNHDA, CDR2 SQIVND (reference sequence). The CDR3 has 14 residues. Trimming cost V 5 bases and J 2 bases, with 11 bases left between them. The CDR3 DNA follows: TGTGCCAGTAGTTTTGGACCTCTCACAGATACGCAGTATTTT. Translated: CASSFGPLTDTQYF.

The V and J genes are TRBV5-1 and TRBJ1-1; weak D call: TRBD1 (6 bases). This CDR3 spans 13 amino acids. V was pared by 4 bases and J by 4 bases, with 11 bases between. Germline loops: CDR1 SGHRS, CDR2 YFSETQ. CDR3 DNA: TGCGCCAGCAGCAGTACAGGGAGCACTGAAGCTTTCTTT. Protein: CASSSTGSTEAFF.

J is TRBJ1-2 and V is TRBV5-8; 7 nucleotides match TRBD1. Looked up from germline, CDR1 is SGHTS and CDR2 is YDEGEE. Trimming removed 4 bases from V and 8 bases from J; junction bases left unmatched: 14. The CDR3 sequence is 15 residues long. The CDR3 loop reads CASSPGTDQLYGYTF. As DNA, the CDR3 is TGTGCCAGCAGCCCTGGGACAGATCAACTATACGGCTACACCTTC.

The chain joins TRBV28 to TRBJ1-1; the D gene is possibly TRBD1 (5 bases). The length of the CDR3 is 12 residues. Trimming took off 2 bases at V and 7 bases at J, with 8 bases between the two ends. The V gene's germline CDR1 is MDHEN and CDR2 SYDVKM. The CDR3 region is CASSLQDNEAFF. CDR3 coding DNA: TGTGCCAGCAGTTTACAGGACAATGAAGCTTTCTTT.

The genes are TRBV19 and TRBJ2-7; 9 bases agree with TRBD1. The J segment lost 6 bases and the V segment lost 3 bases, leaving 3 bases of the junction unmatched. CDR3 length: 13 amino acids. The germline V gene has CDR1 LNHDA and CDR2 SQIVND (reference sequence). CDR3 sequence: CASSITGGAEQYF. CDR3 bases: TGTGCCAGTAGTATCACAGGGGGCGCCGAGCAGTACTTC.

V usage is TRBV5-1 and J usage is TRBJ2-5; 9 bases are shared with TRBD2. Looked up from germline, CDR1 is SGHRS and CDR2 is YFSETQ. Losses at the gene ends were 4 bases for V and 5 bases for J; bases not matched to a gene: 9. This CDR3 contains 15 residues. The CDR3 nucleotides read TGCGCCAGCAGCCCCGGGCGGGGGGGCCTGGAGACCCAGTACTTC. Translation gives CASSPGRGGLETQYF.

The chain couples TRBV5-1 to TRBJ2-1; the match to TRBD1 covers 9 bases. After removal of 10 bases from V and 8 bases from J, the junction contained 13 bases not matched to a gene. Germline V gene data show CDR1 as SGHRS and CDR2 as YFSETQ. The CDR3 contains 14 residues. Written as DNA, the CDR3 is TGCGCCTCCCGGGACAGGGCATCAGTGCATGAGCAGTTCTTC. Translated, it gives CASRDRASVHEQFF.

The CDR3 reads CASSRDGGELFF. In DNA form, the CDR3 reads TGTGCCAGCAGCCGGGATGGCGGGGAGCTGTTTTTT. The genes are TRBV6-5 and TRBJ2-2; perhaps TRBD2 as D (5 bases). Trimming shortened V by 6 bases and J by 7 bases, and 9 bases separated the two germline ends. Looked up from germline, CDR1 is MNHEY and CDR2 is SVGAGI. The CDR3 length is 12 residues.

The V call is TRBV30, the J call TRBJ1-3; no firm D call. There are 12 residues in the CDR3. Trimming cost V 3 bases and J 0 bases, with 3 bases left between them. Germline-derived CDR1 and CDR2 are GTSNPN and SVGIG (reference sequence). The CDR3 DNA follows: TGTGCCTGGAGCCTCTCTGGAAACACCATATATTTT. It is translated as CAWSLSGNTIYF.

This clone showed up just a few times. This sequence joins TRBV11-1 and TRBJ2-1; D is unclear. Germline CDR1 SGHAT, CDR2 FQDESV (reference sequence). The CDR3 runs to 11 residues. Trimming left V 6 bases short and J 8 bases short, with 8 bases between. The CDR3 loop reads CASSYGDEQFF. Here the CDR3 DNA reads TGTGCCAGCAGTTATGGGGATGAGCAGTTCTTC.